The rows below give T cell receptor beta chains drawn from one sample of a study of T cell responses to AZD1222 COVID-19 vaccine. Method: immunoSEQ multiplex PCR; TCRdb's copy keeps in-frame clones and lacks some. The sample consists of fewer than 110,000 clones, approximately 88% of them appearing once. This specimen was peripheral blood, taken on day 0 of AZD1222 vaccination. These TCRs come from an adult in good health. Both conserved end residues are part of each CDR3. Fields, in order: D gene, J gene, clone size, V gene, CDR3 DNA, CDR3 protein. A D gene is named only where the DNA matches it firmly. Expanded clones get a size class; other rows say once, few or many, or leave the size out.

TRBD1	TRBJ1-1	-	TRBV3-1/TRBV3-2	TGTGCCAGCAGCCCGGGACAGCCTGAAGCTTTCTTT	CASSPGQPEAFF
TRBD2	TRBJ2-2	-	TRBV12-3/TRBV12-4	TGTGCCAGCAGCCGGGGGGGAGGGGAGCTGTTTTTT	CASSRGGGELFF
TRBD1	TRBJ2-3	-	TRBV9	TGTGCCAGCAGCGTGACCCAGGACAGGGTAACCGATACGCAGTATTTT	CASSVTQDRVTDTQYF
TRBD1	TRBJ2-7	-	TRBV27	TGTGCCAGCAGTTTCCGAGGGACAGCCTACGAGCAGTACTTC	CASSFRGTAYEQYF
-	TRBJ1-1	-	TRBV6-6	TGTGCCAGCAGTTACATGGTTACTGAAGCTTTCTTT	CASSYMVTEAFF
TRBD2	TRBJ2-3	-	TRBV4-1	TGCGCCAGCAGCCAAGGACTAGCGGGAGGCCGCCGGGCAGATACGCAGTATTTT	CASSQGLAGGRRADTQYF
TRBD1	TRBJ1-2	-	TRBV28	TGTGCCAGCAGTAGGCCCGAGGGGGCGTATGGCTACACCTTC	CASSRPEGAYGYTF
-	TRBJ1-1	-	TRBV7-8	TGTGCCAGCAGCCCAGCCTCCACTGAAGCTTTCTTT	CASSPASTEAFF
-	TRBJ2-7	once	TRBV11-1	TGTGCCAGCAGCTTAAGGGCGGGAAGCTCCTACGAGCAGTACTTC	CASSLRAGSSYEQYF
-	TRBJ1-2	-	TRBV7-9	TGTGCCAGCAGCTTAGTACAGGGTGACTATGGCTACACCTTC	CASSLVQGDYGYTF
-	TRBJ2-1	-	TRBV5-1	TGCGCCAGCAGCCCCGGTTACTTCGAAGGGGAGAATGAGCAGTTCTTC	CASSPGYFEGENEQFF
TRBD1	TRBJ1-6	few	TRBV5-1	TGCGCCAGCAGAATGGACAGGGGGAATTCACCCCTCCACTTT	CASRMDRGNSPLHF
TRBD2	TRBJ2-7	-	TRBV5-1	TGCGCCAGCAGCTTGGGTGCGGGGGGCGGCCTCTACGAGCAGTACTTC	CASSLGAGGGLYEQYF
-	TRBJ1-2	-	TRBV6-5	TGTGCCAGCAGTAAGACGAGAGCTAACTATGGCTACACCTTC	CASSKTRANYGYTF
-	TRBJ2-2	-	TRBV6-4	TGTGCCAGCAGTGTCGGGGGAACCGGGGAGCTGTTTTTT	CASSVGGTGELFF
-	TRBJ1-2	-	TRBV4-1	TGCGCCAGCAGCCGATTACCGGGGGAAAATAACTATGGCTACACCTTC	CASSRLPGENNYGYTF
TRBD2	TRBJ2-1	-	TRBV19	TGTGCCAGTAGCGCCGGGACTAGCGACTACAATGAGCAGTTCTTC	CASSAGTSDYNEQFF
-	TRBJ1-3	-	TRBV19	TGTGCCAGTCGACCGAACTCTGGAAACACCATATATTTT	CASRPNSGNTIYF
TRBD2	TRBJ2-3	-	TRBV5-1	TGCGCCAGCAGCGCCTCGATGACTAGCGGCCGCACAGATACGCAGTATTTT	CASSASMTSGRTDTQYF
TRBD1	TRBJ2-2	-	TRBV24-1	TGTGCCACCAGTGGCTGGACAGGGGGCTCTATCGGGGAGCTGTTTTTT	CATSGWTGGSIGELFF
TRBD2	TRBJ2-1	-	TRBV5-4	TGTGCCAGCAGCTTTCCCGTGCGCGGGAGGAACAATGAGCAGTTCTTC	CASSFPVRGRNNEQFF
-	TRBJ1-2	-	TRBV27	TGTGCCAGCAGTTCCGAGCCTTTCGGGAGCTATGGCTACACCTTC	CASSSEPFGSYGYTF
-	TRBJ1-1	-	TRBV28	TGTGCCAGCAGTTTAGTAGGGACTTCGGGAGGGGTCACTGAAGCTTTCTTT	CASSLVGTSGGVTEAFF
TRBD2	TRBJ2-3	-	TRBV30	TGTGCCTGGAGAGTTGTCGGGGGGTCAGATACGCAGTATTTT	CAWRVVGGSDTQYF
TRBD2	TRBJ2-5	-	TRBV24-1	TGTGCCACGGGGCGGGGAGGGCCCCAAGAGACCCAGTACTTC	CATGRGGPQETQYF
TRBD2	TRBJ2-2	-	TRBV10-1	TGCGCCAGCAGTGAGTGCGGGACTACTAACACCGGGGAGCTGTTTTTT	CASSECGTTNTGELFF
-	TRBJ1-4	-	TRBV7-3	TGTGCCAGCAGCCGAAATTTGGGGGAAAAACTGTTTTTT	CASSRNLGEKLFF
-	TRBJ2-1	-	TRBV4-2	TGTGCCAGCAGCCCCGAGCGCCCCGACTCGTCGTCCTACAATGAGCAGTTCTTC	CASSPERPDSSSYNEQFF
TRBD2	TRBJ2-2	-	TRBV2	TGTGCCAGCAGGGTAGCGGGAGGGCCGGTCGGGGAGCTGTTTTTT	CASRVAGGPVGELFF
TRBD1	TRBJ1-6	-	TRBV2	TGTGCCAGCGTTGGACAGGGAAATTCACCCCTCCACTTT	CASVGQGNSPLHF
TRBD1	TRBJ1-4	-	TRBV19	TGTGCCAGTAGTTCCGGGACAGGGCATCGCGAAAAACTGTTTTTT	CASSSGTGHREKLFF
-	TRBJ1-4	-	TRBV5-6	TGTGCCAGCAGCCCCTGGGGGGGCCGGTGGGATGAAAAACTGTTTTTT	CASSPWGGRWDEKLFF
TRBD1	TRBJ1-2	-	TRBV19	TGTGCCAGTAGAACGGGGGGGACAGGGAGCTATGGCTACACCTTC	CASRTGGTGSYGYTF
-	TRBJ2-5	-	TRBV7-6	TGTGCCAGCAGCCCGTCCGCCAGGACACAGCAAGAGACCCAGTACTTC	CASSPSARTQQETQYF
-	TRBJ1-6	-	TRBV24-1	TGTGCCACCCGTCCCCCGGGGCGGGATAATTCACCCCTCCACTTT	CATRPPGRDNSPLHF
-	TRBJ2-2	-	TRBV12-3/TRBV12-4	TGTGCCAGCAGCCGCTATGAAGGCGGGGAGCTGTTTTTT	CASSRYEGGELFF
-	TRBJ2-5	-	TRBV6-5	TGTGCCAGCAGGTCCGGGCTAGCGTACCAAGAGACCCAGTACTTC	CASRSGLAYQETQYF
-	TRBJ2-5	few	TRBV24-1	TGTGCCACCAGTGGGGGGAGTCAAGAGACCCAGTACTTC	CATSGGSQETQYF
TRBD1	TRBJ2-5	-	TRBV11-3	TGTGCCAGCAGCTTAGGGGACAGACTTCAAGAGACCCAGTACTTC	CASSLGDRLQETQYF
TRBD1	TRBJ1-5	once	TRBV3-1/TRBV3-2	TGTGCCAGCAGCCAAGGTCACAGGGGGCTTCAGCCCCAGCATTTT	CASSQGHRGLQPQHF
TRBD1	TRBJ1-3	-	TRBV18	TGTGCCAGCTCACCTCAACAGGGGCCGGGAAACACCATATATTTT	CASSPQQGPGNTIYF
TRBD2	TRBJ2-5	few	TRBV7-8	TGTGCCAGCAGCTTAGGGAGACTAGCGGGAGGCCAAGAGACCCAGTACTTC	CASSLGRLAGGQETQYF
-	TRBJ1-4	-	TRBV19	TGTGCCAGTAGTATAGCGGGGGGGCGCATCTCGGAAAAACTGTTTTTT	CASSIAGGRISEKLFF
-	TRBJ1-5	-	TRBV2	TGTGCCAGCAGTGAATCACAGAATCAGCCCCAGCATTTT	CASSESQNQPQHF
TRBD2	TRBJ2-2	-	TRBV7-3	TGTGCCAGCAGCTTAATGGCTAGCGGGAGCACCGGGGAGCTGTTTTTT	CASSLMASGSTGELFF
-	TRBJ1-6	-	TRBV7-9	TGTGCCAGCAGCCCAAATCCCCCCCCGGCCAGGGAGAATTCACCCCTCCACTTT	CASSPNPPPARENSPLHF
-	TRBJ2-2	-	TRBV5-1	TGCGCCAGCAGCTTGGGGTTACAGGCAAACACCGGGGAGCTGTTTTTT	CASSLGLQANTGELFF
-	TRBJ2-6	-	TRBV25-1	TGTGCCAGCAGTAAAAAAGTAGGGGGATCTGGGGCCAACGTCCTGACTTTC	CASSKKVGGSGANVLTF
-	TRBJ1-2	-	TRBV5-4	TGTGCCAGCAGCCCGGAGGACAATAACTATGGCTACACCTTC	CASSPEDNNYGYTF
TRBD1	TRBJ2-1	-	TRBV6-5	TGTGCCAGCAGTTTCGGGACAGGGGACTACAATGAGCAGTTCTTC	CASSFGTGDYNEQFF